Listed below are T cell receptor beta chains from one sample, sequenced in a study of T-cell reconstitution after alpha-beta-depleted transplantation in children. Via MiXCR, TCRdb re-called the PCR reads, giving one row per CDR3 protein. In the table there are around 190,000 distinct CDR3 sequences, approximately 6.3% of which are singletons. Sample: PBMCs, taken before TCRalphabeta/CD19-depleted stem cell transplant. These receptors were obtained from a boy aged 2 to 9 with acute lymphoblastic leukemia, due to receive a stem cell transplant. CDR3s include the opening cysteine and the closing phenylalanine or tryptophan. D genes are given only for firm matches. Clone size is stated in some rows and not others, as once, few, many or a class when expanded.

>.|TRBJ2-7|TRBV18|.
CASSQDAAYEQYF
TGTGCCAGCTCACAGGACGCGGCGTACGAGCAGTACTTC
>few|TRBJ2-7|TRBV7-8|.
CASIAFYEQYF
TGTGCCAGCATCGCCTTTTACGAGCAGTACTTC
>many|TRBJ1-5|TRBV15|TRBD1
CATSRDDRGNQPQHF
TGTGCCACCAGCAGGGACGACAGGGGCAATCAGCCCCAGCATTTT
>many|TRBJ2-2|TRBV11-3|.
CASSLGVAIHTGELFF
TGTGCCAGCAGCTTAGGGGTCGCGATTCACACCGGGGAGCTGTTTTTT
>many|TRBJ2-3|TRBV7-8|TRBD2
CASRTSGDTDTQYF
TGTGCCAGCAGAACTAGCGGGGATACAGATACGCAGTATTTT
>.|TRBJ1-2|TRBV5-1|TRBD1
CASSLEGALYGYTF
TGCGCCAGCAGCTTGGAGGGGGCCCTCTATGGCTACACCTTC
>.|TRBJ1-2|TRBV29-1|.
CSVEIRIRAARSYGYTF
TGCAGCGTTGAAATTAGGATCAGGGCCGCTCGCTCATATGGCTACACCTTC
>few|TRBJ2-7|TRBV20-1|TRBD2
CSARRSGGEKVNEQYF
TGCAGTGCTAGAAGGAGCGGGGGGGAGAAGGTTAACGAGCAGTACTTC
>many|TRBJ2-5|TRBV27|.
CASSLSWGAWETQYF
TGTGCCAGCAGTTTATCCTGGGGGGCATGGGAGACCCAGTACTTC
>few|TRBJ2-6|TRBV5-1|TRBD2
CASSSSGGGLGSGANVLTF
TGCGCCAGCAGCTCCTCAGGCGGGGGGCTCGGTTCTGGGGCCAACGTCCTGACTTTC
>many|TRBJ2-5|TRBV5-4|TRBD1
CASSLGTGVETQYF
TGTGCCAGCAGCCTCGGGACAGGGGTAGAGACCCAGTACTTC
>many|TRBJ2-7|TRBV7-2|.
CAISRDSEQYF
TGTGCCATAAGCCGGGATTCCGAGCAGTACTTC
>many|TRBJ2-7|TRBV12-3/TRBV12-4|.
CASSLWNSYEQYF
TGTGCCAGCAGTTTATGGAACTCCTACGAGCAGTACTTC
>.|TRBJ1-5|TRBV20-1|TRBD1
CSALGQFNQPQHF
TGCAGTGCGTTGGGACAGTTCAATCAGCCCCAGCATTTT
>many|TRBJ1-6|TRBV5-1|.
CASSLKGTNSPLHF
TGCGCCAGCAGCTTGAAAGGTACCAATTCACCCCTCCACTTT
>.|TRBJ2-3|TRBV7-3|.
CASSLDGISTDTQYF
TGTGCCAGCAGCCTGGACGGGATTAGCACAGATACGCAGTATTTT
>.|TRBJ2-7|TRBV6-1|TRBD1
CASSDEDGQGRLRQYF
TGTGCCAGCAGTGACGAAGACGGACAGGGCCGTTTGAGGCAGTACTTC
>few|TRBJ2-1|TRBV7-9|.
CAWAGSSYNEQFF
TGTGCCTGGGCGGGAAGCTCCTACAATGAGCAGTTCTTC
>many|TRBJ2-7|TRBV11-2|.
CASSLELVLGPAYEQYF
TGTGCCAGCAGCTTAGAACTCGTGTTGGGGCCGGCCTACGAGCAGTACTTC
>many|TRBJ2-1|TRBV20-1|.
CSARDRHNNEQFF
TGCAGTGCTAGAGATAGGCATAACAATGAGCAGTTCTTC
>few|TRBJ1-3|TRBV20-1|.
CSARASAGNTIYF
TGCAGTGCTAGAGCCAGCGCTGGAAACACCATATATTTT
>many|TRBJ2-1|TRBV4-2|TRBD2
CASSHRQREGTYNEQFF
TGTGCCAGCAGCCACCGGCAGCGGGAGGGGACCTACAATGAGCAGTTCTTC
>few|TRBJ2-3|TRBV2|.
CASSILGMITDTQYF
TGTGCCAGCAGTATCCTAGGAATGATCACAGATACGCAGTATTTT
>.|TRBJ2-7|TRBV7-2|.
CASSSFRGAIPYEQYF
TGTGCCAGCAGTTCCTTTCGCGGGGCGATACCCTACGAGCAGTACTTC
>many|TRBJ1-3|TRBV9|.
CASSVVPRGNTIYF
TGTGCCAGCAGCGTAGTGCCTAGAGGAAACACCATATATTTT
>many|TRBJ2-3|TRBV5-1|.
CASSRGLYTQYF
TGCGCCAGCAGCAGAGGACTTTATACGCAGTATTTT
>many|TRBJ2-3|TRBV18|.
CASSPPSTDTQYF
TGCGCCAGCAGTCCTCCTAGCACAGATACGCAGTATTTT
>.|TRBJ2-3|TRBV29-1|.
CSVEGAGTTASVDTQYF
TGCAGCGTTGAAGGGGCGGGAACGACAGCTTCCGTAGATACGCAGTATTTT
>many|TRBJ2-1|TRBV20-1|TRBD2
CSAGPTSGIINEQFF
TGCAGTGCTGGACCGACTAGCGGGATAATTAATGAGCAGTTCTTC
>many|TRBJ2-3|TRBV28|.
CASSLADQQYF
TGTGCCAGCAGTTTAGCGGACCAGCAGTATTTT
>many|TRBJ2-5|TRBV4-2|.
CASSQRQETQYF
TGTGCCAGCAGCCAACGACAAGAGACCCAGTACTTC
>many|TRBJ2-1|TRBV6-1|TRBD2
CASSEDPALAGGSYNEQFF
TGTGCCAGCAGTGAGGACCCGGCACTAGCGGGGGGATCCTACAATGAGCAGTTCTTC
>.|TRBJ2-7|TRBV20-1|TRBD1
CSASDRGSYEQYF
TGCAGTGCTTCGGACAGGGGATCCTACGAGCAGTACTTC
>.|TRBJ1-2|TRBV20-1|TRBD1
CSARETGTVGYGYTF
TGCAGTGCTAGGGAAACCGGGACAGTAGGCTATGGCTACACCTTC
>many|TRBJ2-5|TRBV15|TRBD2
CATSSRLAGEETQYF
TGTGCCACCAGCAGCCGACTAGCGGGGGAAGAGACCCAGTACTTC
>.|TRBJ1-5|TRBV29-1|.
CSVDLRGGTSNQPQHF
TGCAGCGTTGATTTGAGGGGCGGAACTAGCAATCAGCCCCAGCATTTT
>many|TRBJ2-7|TRBV7-2|TRBD2
CASSLSSGREYEQYF
TGTGCCAGCAGCTTATCTAGCGGGAGGGAATACGAGCAGTACTTC
>many|TRBJ2-1|TRBV12-3/TRBV12-4|TRBD2
CASSDSGLLYNEQFF
TGTGCCAGCAGTGACTCGGGACTACTATACAATGAGCAGTTCTTC
>.|TRBJ2-1|TRBV10-2|.
CASRGSVGGSSYNEQFF
TGCGCCAGCCGCGGGTCGGTGGGAGGTAGCTCCTACAATGAGCAGTTCTTC
>many|TRBJ2-7|TRBV3-1|.
CASSQDKSGLLSYEQYF
TGTGCCAGCAGCCAAGATAAGTCAGGACTCCTTTCCTACGAGCAGTACTTC
>.|TRBJ2-2|TRBV11-2|.
CASSPAAGATLNTGELFF
TGTGCCAGCAGCCCGGCGGCGGGGGCGACCCTGAACACCGGGGAGCTGTTTTTT
>many|TRBJ2-5|TRBV5-6|TRBD1
CASTPMRGQVQETQYF
TGTGCCAGCACCCCCATGCGAGGACAGGTACAAGAGACCCAGTACTTC
>many|TRBJ2-1|TRBV6-2/TRBV6-3|TRBD2
CASSYSHGTSGGAYNEQFF
TGTGCCAGCAGTTACTCCCACGGGACTAGCGGGGGGGCATACAATGAGCAGTTCTTC
>.|TRBJ2-1|TRBV7-9|TRBD2
CASSLESLAGVDEQFF
TGTGCCAGCAGCTTAGAGAGTCTAGCGGGAGTGGACGAGCAGTTCTTC
>many|TRBJ2-5|TRBV10-2|TRBD1
CASSEEQGALLGETQYF
TGCGCCAGCAGTGAAGAACAGGGGGCATTGTTAGGGGAGACCCAGTACTTC
>many|TRBJ2-2|TRBV28|.
CASRRQGMNTGELFF
TGTGCCAGCAGGCGGCAGGGAATGAACACCGGGGAGCTGTTTTTT